The 32 T cell receptor beta chains below were found in one sample sequenced in a study of CD4 T cells in relation to SARS-CoV-2 and coronaviruses. Libraries were prepared by immunoSEQ multiplex PCR; TCRdb keeps only in-frame clonotypes and omits some of them. The sample has around 25,000 clones; around 73% are singletons. Unexposed donor CD4+ T cells date from 2011-2018, before the COVID-19 pandemic. After 10 to 11 days of culture, CD4+ T cells were isolated. No cognate antigen is known for these TCRs. The sample comprised CD4+ T cells from PBMCs, cultured in vitro. The receptors were gathered from a human donor in good health.

This sequence joins TRBV10-3 and TRBJ1-5; perhaps TRBD1 as D (6 bases). The CDR3 contains 13 residues. With 2 bases removed from V and 5 bases from J, the gap between germline ends came to 7 bases. CDR1 and CDR2 (germline): ENHRY, SYGVKD. This chain's CDR3 is CAISERQDQPQHF. DNA for the CDR3: TGTGCCATCAGTGAGAGACAGGATCAGCCCCAGCATTTT.

The table lists this clone with a few counts. The J gene is TRBJ1-2, the V gene TRBV21-1. TRBV21-1 is shown as a pseudogene. The CDR3 runs 14 residues. CDR3 bases: TGTGCCAGCAGCAAAGGAGAGGGGAGGTGGGGCTACACCTTC. It is translated as CASSKGEGRWGYTF.

The chain recombines TRBV18 with TRBJ1-3; D not certain. This CDR3 region has 15 residues. Deletions cut 10 bases from V and 0 bases from J, with 16 bases between. Germline assignment: CDR1 KGHSH and CDR2 LQKENI. The CDR3 DNA is TGTGCCACCAAGACCTTGTTGAGCTCTGGAAACACCATATATTTT. Translated: CATKTLLSSGNTIYF.

V usage is TRBV5-1 and J usage is TRBJ1-4; 7 bases are a match to TRBD1. Germline V gives CDR1 SGHRS, CDR2 YFSETQ. The CDR3 extends over 14 amino acids. V was pared by 5 bases and J by 3 bases, with 4 bases of the junction left unmatched. CDR3 sequence (DNA): TGCGCCAGCAGTCGACAGGGATCTAATGAAAAACTGTTTTTT. Its protein product is CASSRQGSNEKLFF.

This clone was detected only a few times. In DNA, the CDR3 is TGTGCCAGCAGCTCCCAAAGCCGGGACAGGCCCTACGAGCAGTACTTC. Protein product: CASSSQSRDRPYEQYF. The gene calls are TRBV7-3 and TRBJ2-7; 8 bases align to TRBD1. Germline assignment: CDR1 SGHTA and CDR2 FQGTGA. The junction had 10 bases not matched to a gene; V was cut back by 4 bases and J by 2 bases. The CDR3 sequence is 16 residues long.

The chain has TRBV6-1 and TRBJ1-5; D gene uncertain. Germline CDR1 and CDR2: MNHNS and SASEGT. The CDR3 is 11 amino acids. Trimming removed 3 bases at V and 11 bases at J, with 8 bases between. This CDR3 is CASSDGFSQHF. CDR3 coding DNA: TGTGCCAGCAGTGACGGTTTTTCCCAGCATTTT.

This clone occurred a few times. The chain links TRBV30 to TRBJ2-1; 7 positions match TRBD2. Looked up from germline, CDR1 is GTSNPN and CDR2 is SVGIG (reference sequence). V was pared by 2 bases and J by 4 bases, with 11 bases of the junction left unmatched. This CDR3 spans 16 amino acids. CDR3 region: CAWSNSPGLLYNEQFF. In DNA form, the CDR3 reads TGTGCCTGGAGTAACAGCCCGGGACTACTGTACAATGAGCAGTTCTTC.

This clone showed up just a few times. The chain is built from TRBV11-2 and TRBJ2-7; no definite D call. V dropped 2 bases and J dropped 0 bases, with 8 bases sitting between them. The CDR3 consists of 14 residues. Germline V gene lookup returns CDR1 SGHAT and CDR2 FQNNGV. CDR3 in amino acids: CASSLMGYSYEQYF. CDR3 coding DNA: TGTGCCAGCAGCTTAATGGGGTACTCCTACGAGCAGTACTTC.

The J gene is TRBJ2-7, the V gene TRBV2; D unresolved. Germline CDR1 is SNHLY and CDR2 is FYNNEI. The CDR3 runs to 15 residues. V was pared by 10 bases and J by 0 bases, with 19 bases between. The CDR3 DNA sequence: TGTGCCACCAAGGGTAGCCCAGCGAGCTCCTACGAGCAGTACTTC. Amino acid sequence: CATKGSPASSYEQYF.

V usage is TRBV2 and J usage is TRBJ1-5; TRBD1 agrees at 9 bases. Trimming removed 6 bases from V and 3 bases from J; junction bases left unmatched: 6. Germline V gene sequence: CDR1 SNHLY, CDR2 FYNNEI. The CDR3 runs to 15 residues. The CDR3 protein is CASRGGQGYNQPQHF. In DNA, the CDR3 is TGTGCCAGCAGGGGTGGACAGGGGTACAATCAGCCCCAGCATTTT.

The V gene is TRBV7-8, the J gene TRBJ1-3; D is ambiguous. The V and J ends lost 2 bases and 3 bases respectively, with 11 bases between them. This CDR3 has 15 amino acids. Germline lookup yields CDR1 SGHVS and CDR2 FQNEAQ. The CDR3 nucleotides are TGTGCCAGCAGCTTAACCCGGCGTCTTGGAAACACCATATATTTT. Encoded protein: CASSLTRRLGNTIYF.

The chain is built from TRBV10-3 and TRBJ1-1; 7 bases match TRBD1. In germline, CDR1 is ENHRY, CDR2 SYGVKD. CDR3 length: 16 amino acids. J lost 0 bases, V lost 0 bases, and 4 bases had no gene match. CDR3 residues: CAISESTGRLNTEAFF. The CDR3 bases are TGTGCCATCAGTGAGTCGACAGGGCGTCTGAACACTGAAGCTTTCTTT.

By its share, this clone is large (0.1 to 1%). The chain has TRBV14 and TRBJ2-7, with D maybe TRBD1 (6 bases). The CDR3 runs to 13 residues. V was cut by 1 base and J by 13 bases, with 17 bases left in between. Germline values: CDR1 SGHDN, CDR2 FVKESK. The DNA of the CDR3 is TGTGCCAGCAGCCAAGGTCGACAGGCCCGTGCATACTTC. The encoded protein is CASSQGRQARAYF.

This sequence joins TRBV6-5 and TRBJ2-7, with D possibly being TRBD2 (5 bases). Germline V gene sequence: CDR1 MNHEY, CDR2 SVGAGI. The CDR3 is made up of 15 amino acids. The V and J ends lost 0 bases and 2 bases respectively, with 11 bases between them. CDR3 bases: TGTGCCAGCAGTTACTCGATACGGGGTCCCTACGAGCAGTACTTC. This translates into CASSYSIRGPYEQYF.

The J gene is TRBJ2-6, the V gene TRBV7-3; D uncertain. This CDR3 spans 17 amino acids. The germline V gene encodes CDR1 SGHTA and CDR2 FQGTGA. Deletions cut 0 bases from V and 0 bases from J, with 9 bases between. This chain's CDR3 is CASSLTGGNSGANVLTF. The CDR3 DNA sequence: TGTGCCAGCAGCTTAACAGGCGGTAACTCTGGGGCCAACGTCCTGACTTTC.

The genes are TRBV6-2 or TRBV6-3 and TRBJ1-4; 8 bases are a match to TRBD1. CDR3 length: 15 amino acids. With V trimmed by 5 bases and J by 2 bases, 4 bases remained unmatched. Germline values: CDR1 MNHEY, CDR2 SVGEGT. CDR3 DNA: TGTGCCAGCAGTGACCGGACAGGGACTAATGAAAAACTGTTTTTT. Translated: CASSDRTGTNEKLFF.

The sample holds a few counts of this clone. CDR3 bases: TGTGCCAGCAGCCCCCGAGGAAGAGCCGCCGAGCAGTACTTC. The encoded protein is CASSPRGRAAEQYF. The chain joins TRBV7-2 to TRBJ2-7; unclear D gene. CDR3 length: 14 residues. Germline V lookup: CDR1 SGHTA, CDR2 FQGNSA. V was shortened by 5 bases and J by 6 bases, with 17 bases between the two germline ends.

This clone occurred a few times. The CDR3 DNA is TGTGCCAGCAGCCAACGCTACGAGCAGTACTTC. This translates into CASSQRYEQYF. The chain employs TRBV6-6 and TRBJ2-7, with unresolved D. CDR1 MNHNY and CDR2 SVGAGI come from the germline V gene (reference sequence). This CDR3 has 11 amino acids. Trimming removed 6 bases at V and 3 bases at J, with 6 bases between.

The CDR3 DNA sequence: TGTGCCAGCAGCTTGGGGCTAGCGGGAGTTCAAGAGACCCAGTACTTC. This encodes CASSLGLAGVQETQYF. This chain links TRBV5-8 with TRBJ2-5; 10 positions agree with TRBD2. V shed 0 bases, J shed 2 bases, and the junction held 4 bases outside the gene matches. CDR3 length: 16 residues. Looked up from germline, CDR1 is SGHTS and CDR2 is YDEGEE.

This sequence joins TRBV2 and TRBJ1-1; the D is unclear. The CDR3 is 12 amino acids. V dropped 8 bases and J dropped 4 bases, with 11 bases sitting between them. Germline CDR1 reads SNHLY; CDR2 reads FYNNEI. The CDR3 loop is CASVGESTEAFF. The CDR3 DNA follows: TGTGCCAGCGTTGGGGAGAGCACTGAAGCTTTCTTT.

The chain links TRBV3-1 (or the pseudogene TRBV3-2) to TRBJ1-5; no definite D call. Trimming removed 1 base at V and 7 bases at J, with 5 bases between. CDR1 LGHDT and CDR2 YNNKEL come from the germline V gene (reference sequence). The CDR3 length is 12 residues. CDR3 region: CASSQGQQPQHF. The CDR3 bases are TGTGCCAGCAGCCAAGGTCAACAGCCCCAGCATTTT.

The V call is TRBV3-1 (or the pseudogene TRBV3-2), the J call TRBJ2-2; 8 bases agree with TRBD2. Trimming at V came to 6 bases and at J to 0 bases, leaving 3 bases not matched to a gene. Germline V gene sequence: CDR1 LGHDT, CDR2 YNNKEL (reference sequence). CDR3 length equals 15 residues. As DNA, the CDR3 is TGTGCCAGCAGTCCGGGGGGGGCGAACACCGGGGAGCTGTTTTTT. As protein: CASSPGGANTGELFF.

The V and J genes are TRBV11-1 and TRBJ2-3; TRBD2 aligns across 12 bases. Germline loops: CDR1 SGHAT, CDR2 FQDESV (reference sequence). The CDR3 runs to 14 residues. V lost 6 bases to trimming and J lost 5 bases; unmatched junction nucleotides: 3. CDR3 coding DNA: TGTGCCAGCAGGGAGGGACTAGCGGGAGATACGCAGTATTTT. Its protein product is CASREGLAGDTQYF.

The chain employs TRBV6-2 or TRBV6-3 and TRBJ2-1; 12 bases map to TRBD2. CDR1 and CDR2 (germline): MNHEY, SVGEGT. This CDR3 comprises 15 residues. The ends lost 2 bases at V and 5 bases at J; junction bases unmatched: 1. CDR3 nucleotide sequence: TGTGCCAGCAGTTACGGACTAGCGGGACACAATGAGCAGTTCTTC. Amino acid sequence: CASSYGLAGHNEQFF.

A few counts support this clone. This chain links TRBV5-1 with TRBJ2-6; D unclear. V lost 1 base to trimming and J lost 0 bases, with 14 bases between them. This CDR3 is built from 18 residues. The germline V gene has CDR1 SGHRS and CDR2 YFSETQ. The CDR3 reads CASSLRRTQISGANVLTF. In DNA, the CDR3 is TGCGCCAGCAGCTTGCGTCGGACGCAAATCTCTGGGGCCAACGTCCTGACTTTC.

The V gene is TRBV5-1, the J gene TRBJ2-3; 7 bases map to TRBD1. Germline V lookup: CDR1 SGHRS, CDR2 YFSETQ. This CDR3 contains 14 residues. With V trimmed by 4 bases and J by 4 bases, 6 bases remained unmatched. The CDR3 protein is CASSPNRGPDTQYF. In nucleotides, the CDR3 is TGCGCCAGCAGCCCCAACAGGGGCCCAGATACGCAGTATTTT. The whole variable domain, remainder taken from reference TRBV5-1 and TRBJ2-3, is KAGVTQTPRYLIKTRGQQVTLSCSPISGHRSVSWYQQTPGQGLQFLFEYFSETQRNKGNFPGRFSGRQFSNSRSEMNVSTLELGDSALYLCASSPNRGPDTQYFGPGTRLTVL.

The V gene is TRBV12-5, the J gene TRBJ2-2; 10 bases map to TRBD2. V lost 6 bases and J lost 7; bases outside the gene matches: 11. The CDR3 is made up of 16 amino acids. Germline-derived CDR1 and CDR2 are LGHNT and FRNRAP. CDR3 coding DNA: TGTGCTAGTGGGTCGGGACTAGCGCGCCTCGGCGGGGAGCTGTTTTTT. Encoded protein: CASGSGLARLGGELFF.

The chain links TRBV7-9 to TRBJ2-5; TRBD1 matches 8 bases. V was pared by 1 base and J by 6 bases, with 7 bases of the junction left unmatched. Germline V CDR1 and CDR2: SEHNR, FQNEAQ (reference sequence). The CDR3 extends over 15 amino acids. This chain's CDR3 is CASSLVGQGMKTQYF. The CDR3, as DNA: TGTGCCAGCAGCTTAGTCGGACAGGGTATGAAGACCCAGTACTTC.

The DNA for the CDR3 is TGTGCCAGCAGTGACAGCGGCGGGGGAACAGATACGCAGTATTTT. Its protein product is CASSDSGGGTDTQYF. The chain combines TRBV6-4 with TRBJ2-3; TRBD2 matches 7 bases. V lost 2 bases to trimming and J lost 3 bases; unmatched junction nucleotides: 5. CDR1 is MRHNA, CDR2 SNTAGT, per germline. The CDR3 covers 15 residues.

The V call is TRBV18, the J call TRBJ1-5, with 7 bases that match TRBD1. CDR3 size: 15 residues. Losses at the gene ends were 3 bases for V and 1 base for J; bases not matched to a gene: 3. Germline CDR1 and CDR2: KGHSH and LQKENI. In DNA, the CDR3 is TGTGCCAGCTCACCGGGACAGACGAGCAATCAGCCCCAGCATTTT. It is translated as CASSPGQTSNQPQHF.

The rearrangement joins TRBV7-9 to TRBJ2-2, with a weak D call TRBD2 (6 bases). The V and J ends lost 2 bases and 5 bases respectively, with 9 bases between them. The length of the CDR3 is 14 residues. CDR1 and CDR2 from the germline V gene are SEHNR and FQNEAQ (reference sequence). The CDR3 is CASSLQTSTGELFF. CDR3 DNA: TGTGCCAGCAGCTTACAGACTAGTACCGGGGAGCTGTTTTTT.

The chain carries TRBV7-2 and TRBJ1-2; the D gene is possibly TRBD1 (5 bases). The CDR3 loop spans 13 amino acids. Germline-derived CDR1 and CDR2 are SGHTA and FQGNSA. V gave up 0 bases and J gave up 4 bases, with 6 bases separating them. In DNA form, the CDR3 reads TGTGCCAGCAGCTTAGCAGGGGCCTATGGCTACACCTTC. Its translation: CASSLAGAYGYTF.